The rows below give T cell receptor beta chains drawn from one sample of a study of T cell responses to AZD1222 COVID-19 vaccine. The protocol was immunoSEQ multiplex PCR, while the TCRdb copy is restricted to in-frame clones and leaves out a portion. The table lists tens of thousands of clones, over 75% of them singletons. The sample here was peripheral blood, taken 28 days after the second AZD1222 dose. These receptors all come from an adult who received the AZD1222 COVID-19 vaccine. The CDR3 runs from the conserved cysteine through the conserved F or W. D genes are given only for firm matches. Clone size, where shown, is once, few, many, or a class for clones that have expanded.

v_gene,j_gene,d_gene,abundance,CDR3aa,CDR3nt
TRBV20-1,TRBJ2-1,-,-,CSAADGNEQFF,TGCAGTGCTGCGGACGGTAATGAGCAGTTCTTC
TRBV6-5,TRBJ2-7,-,-,CASTRDPLTSEQYF,TGTGCCAGCACTAGGGACCCACTTACCAGCGAGCAGTACTTC
TRBV5-4,TRBJ1-2,TRBD1,-,CASSPGTGGWVVGYGYTF,TGTGCCAGCAGCCCCGGGACAGGGGGCTGGGTAGTTGGCTATGGCTACACCTTC
TRBV5-1,TRBJ2-7,TRBD2,-,CASSLTREGLSEQYF,TGCGCCAGCAGCTTAACCCGGGAGGGCCTCTCCGAGCAGTACTTC
TRBV12-5,TRBJ1-2,-,few,CASGGQSPNYGYTF,TGTGCTAGTGGTGGACAGAGTCCTAACTATGGCTACACCTTC
TRBV5-4,TRBJ2-3,TRBD2,-,CASSLAERGGTDTQYF,TGTGCCAGCAGCTTGGCCGAGCGGGGGGGCACAGATACGCAGTATTTT
TRBV2,TRBJ2-5,TRBD1,-,CASSEWGQGDLETQYF,TGTGCCAGCAGTGAATGGGGACAGGGGGATTTAGAGACCCAGTACTTC
TRBV7-9,TRBJ2-7,-,-,CASSVLGGEQYF,TGTGCCAGCAGCGTTTTAGGGGGTGAGCAGTACTTC
TRBV6-4,TRBJ1-5,-,-,CASSAISGQPQHF,TGTGCCAGCAGTGCGATTAGCGGGCAGCCCCAGCATTTT
TRBV10-3,TRBJ1-4,TRBD1,-,CAISADRDGEKLFF,TGTGCCATCAGTGCGGACAGGGACGGTGAAAAACTGTTTTTT
TRBV3-1/TRBV3-2,TRBJ2-7,-,-,CASSQNLRESSYEQYF,TGTGCCAGCAGCCAAAATCTCAGGGAAAGCTCCTACGAGCAGTACTTC
TRBV5-4,TRBJ2-2,-,once,CASSLWGLAGANTGELFF,TGTGCCAGCAGCTTGTGGGGGTTAGCAGGGGCGAACACCGGGGAGCTGTTTTTT
TRBV6-5,TRBJ1-6,-,-,CASSYVSDSGTPLHF,TGTGCCAGCAGTTACGTCTCGGACAGCGGCACACCCCTCCACTTT
TRBV5-1,TRBJ2-1,-,once,CASTEISSRDNEQFF,TGCGCCAGCACCGAAATCTCTTCCCGGGACAATGAGCAGTTCTTC
TRBV11-2,TRBJ2-3,TRBD2,-,CASSLRVSGGASTDTQYF,TGTGCCAGCAGCTTAAGGGTCTCGGGAGGTGCTAGCACAGATACGCAGTATTTT
TRBV5-1,TRBJ2-5,TRBD2,few,CASILNPGAGGETQYF,TGCGCCAGCATCCTAAACCCCGGAGCGGGGGGTGAGACCCAGTACTTC
TRBV5-1,TRBJ1-4,TRBD1,-,CASSLPGTGDEKLFF,TGCGCCAGCAGCTTACCCGGGACAGGGGATGAAAAACTGTTTTTT
TRBV7-6,TRBJ2-2,-,-,CASSLPGLGTGELFF,TGTGCCAGCAGCTTACCAGGCCTGGGGACCGGGGAGCTGTTTTTT
TRBV11-2,TRBJ1-6,-,-,CASSLLSVSSYNSPLHF,TGTGCCAGCAGCTTACTATCAGTCAGCTCCTATAATTCACCCCTCCACTTT
TRBV2,TRBJ2-6,TRBD2,-,CASSSVWPGLAGASGANVLTF,TGTGCCAGCAGTTCCGTCTGGCCGGGACTAGCGGGGGCCTCTGGGGCCAACGTCCTGACTTTC
TRBV30,TRBJ1-5,-,-,CAWSVGQGIQPQHF,TGTGCCTGGAGTGTGGGTCAGGGTATTCAGCCCCAGCATTTT
TRBV5-1,TRBJ1-1,-,-,CASSERLGSNTEAFF,TGCGCCAGCAGCGAGCGACTCGGCTCGAACACTGAAGCTTTCTTT
TRBV9,TRBJ2-7,TRBD2,-,CASSVGGSPYEQYF,TGTGCCAGCAGCGTAGGCGGGAGCCCCTACGAGCAGTACTTC
TRBV6-5,TRBJ1-4,-,-,CASSPVDSRGKLFF,TGTGCCAGCAGTCCGGTGGACTCTCGGGGAAAACTGTTTTTT
TRBV5-8,TRBJ2-7,-,-,CASILGGSGREQYF,TGTGCCAGCATCCTAGGGGGGTCAGGGAGGGAGCAGTACTTC
TRBV5-1,TRBJ1-2,-,-,CASSLTGKGYGYTF,TGCGCCAGCAGCTTGACGGGGAAGGGCTATGGCTACACCTTC
TRBV13,TRBJ2-2,TRBD1,once,CASSLEQGGTGELFF,TGTGCCAGCAGCTTAGAACAGGGGGGCACCGGGGAGCTGTTTTTT
TRBV7-6,TRBJ2-5,TRBD2,-,CASSFLTSGEQETQYF,TGTGCCAGCAGCTTTCTGACTAGCGGGGAGCAAGAGACCCAGTACTTC
TRBV19,TRBJ2-1,TRBD2,once,CASSIDRGSGSKQFF,TGTGCCAGTAGTATAGATCGGGGTAGCGGGAGTAAACAGTTCTTC
TRBV5-6,TRBJ1-2,-,-,CASSLYGSQLPGYTF,TGTGCCAGCAGCTTGTACGGCAGCCAACTCCCTGGCTACACCTTC
TRBV2,TRBJ1-5,-,-,CASKPYGGSNQPQHF,TGTGCCAGCAAACCCTATGGGGGGAGCAATCAGCCCCAGCATTTT
TRBV10-3,TRBJ2-1,-,-,CAILSGGQGRIYPSYNEQFF,TGTGCCATCCTCTCAGGGGGGCAGGGGCGCATCTATCCCTCCTACAATGAGCAGTTCTTC
TRBV9,TRBJ1-2,-,once,CASSAGDGVVGGYTF,TGTGCCAGCAGCGCAGGGGATGGGGTAGTTGGTGGCTACACCTTC
TRBV30,TRBJ1-1,-,few,CAWSVERGEAFF,TGTGCCTGGAGTGTTGAGCGGGGCGAGGCTTTCTTT
TRBV6-5,TRBJ2-2,-,-,CASESPHQRTGELFF,TGTGCCAGCGAGTCCCCCCACCAGCGCACCGGGGAGCTGTTTTTT
TRBV9,TRBJ1-4,-,few,CASSVGGVVEKLFF,TGTGCCAGCAGCGTAGGAGGGGTAGTCGAAAAACTGTTTTTT
TRBV30,TRBJ2-1,TRBD2,-,CAWSGGPSGAYNEQFF,TGTGCCTGGAGTGGCGGCCCTAGCGGGGCCTACAATGAGCAGTTCTTC
TRBV15,TRBJ1-6,TRBD1,-,CATSRGQGLSSYNSPLHF,TGTGCCACCAGCAGAGGACAGGGTCTAAGCTCCTATAATTCACCCCTCCACTTT
TRBV6-1,TRBJ1-2,-,-,CASSERGKFHGYTF,TGTGCCAGCAGTGAAAGGGGAAAGTTCCATGGCTACACCTTC
TRBV5-1,TRBJ2-1,-,-,CASSLDRARGEQFF,TGCGCCAGCAGCTTGGACAGGGCTAGAGGTGAGCAGTTCTTC
TRBV4-1,TRBJ2-2,TRBD1,-,CASSQEGQVSGELFF,TGCGCCAGCAGCCAAGAAGGACAGGTTTCCGGGGAGCTGTTTTTT
TRBV28,TRBJ2-1,TRBD2,-,CASSPTREGYNEQFF,TGTGCCAGCAGTCCTACGCGGGAGGGGTACAATGAGCAGTTCTTC
TRBV7-2,TRBJ2-7,-,-,CASTSGLSYEQYF,TGTGCCAGCACATCTGGACTTTCCTACGAGCAGTACTTC
TRBV7-8,TRBJ1-2,-,-,CASSPQSRGEGYTF,TGTGCCAGCAGCCCCCAAAGTCGGGGGGAAGGCTACACCTTC
TRBV6-6,TRBJ2-5,-,-,CASSYRKETQYF,TGTGCCAGCAGTTACAGAAAAGAGACCCAGTACTTC
TRBV7-2,TRBJ2-5,-,-,CASSLNAGHETQYF,TGTGCCAGCAGCTTAAACGCAGGCCACGAGACCCAGTACTTC
TRBV2,TRBJ1-1,TRBD1,few,CASSEGRGPTEAFF,TGTGCCAGCAGTGAGGGCAGGGGGCCTACTGAAGCTTTCTTT
TRBV20-1,TRBJ2-1,TRBD2,-,CSASFLAGGINEQFF,TGCAGTGCTAGTTTTCTAGCGGGAGGTATCAATGAGCAGTTCTTC
TRBV3-1/TRBV3-2,TRBJ1-4,TRBD1,-,CASSHRGPNEKLFF,TGTGCCAGCAGCCACAGGGGGCCTAATGAAAAACTGTTTTTT
TRBV30,TRBJ1-2,-,-,CAWSQGGNYGYTF,TGTGCCTGGAGTCAAGGCGGCAACTATGGCTACACCTTC
TRBV28,TRBJ2-7,TRBD1,-,CASSGRDRGAYEQYF,TGTGCCAGCAGCGGCCGGGACAGGGGAGCCTACGAGCAGTACTTC
TRBV7-9,TRBJ1-2,-,-,CASSFYMSDNYGYTF,TGTGCCAGCAGCTTCTACATGTCAGATAACTATGGCTACACCTTC